These 9 T cell receptor beta chains share one sample of origin, sequenced in a study of CD8+CD57+ T cells in acquired aplastic anemia. The TCR beta profiling, which covered VDJ combination and CDR3 sequence, was carried out using genomic DNA as the template. TCRdb re-analysed the reads in MiXCR, keeping a single row per CDR3 protein. This table has 150,000 or so distinct CDR3 sequences, under 55% appearing once. Patients sequenced had flow cytometry evidence of CD8+CD57+ cell expansion. The source material was sorted CD4+, CD8+, or CD8+CD57+ T cells (not recorded which) from PBMCs. All receptors come from a human donor with aplastic anemia.

This chain connects TRBV7-6 to TRBJ1-6; 7 positions agree with TRBD1. V shed 2 bases, J shed 7 bases, and the junction held 8 bases outside the gene matches. The CDR3 runs 16 residues. The germline gives CDR1 SGHVS, CDR2 FNYEAQ. The chain's CDR3 is CASSLSPGGVNSPLHF. CDR3 nucleotide sequence: TGTGCCAGCAGCTTAAGCCCAGGGGGTGTGAATTCACCCCTCCACTTT.

This clonotype showed up many times. The CDR3 here is CASSEIVSPLHF. The CDR3, as DNA: TGTGCCAGCAGTGAAATTGTTTCACCCCTCCACTTT. The chain combines TRBV2 with TRBJ1-6; no firm D call. CDR1 is SNHLY and CDR2 is FYNNEI in the germline V gene. The CDR3 totals 12 residues. Trimming stripped 2 bases from V and 9 bases from J, with 5 bases between.

The chain links TRBV2 to TRBJ2-6; D unclear. With 2 bases removed from V and 2 bases from J, the gap between germline ends came to 4 bases. CDR1 is SNHLY, CDR2 FYNNEI, per germline. The CDR3 has 14 residues. This CDR3 is CASSERTGANVLTF. The CDR3 DNA reads as TGTGCCAGCAGTGAACGGACTGGGGCCAACGTCCTGACTTTC. Complete variable domain (other parts from reference TRBV2 and TRBJ2-6): EPEVTQTPSHQVTQMGQEVILRCVPISNHLYFYWYRQILGQKVEFLVSFYNNEISEKSEIFDDQFSVERPDGSNFTLKIRSTKLEDSAMYFCASSERTGANVLTFGAGSRLTVL.

About this clonotype itself: Its ends do not fully match the called genes, so a read error is possible. CDR3 nucleotide sequence: TGTGCCAGCAGTGAAGCGGAGGGAGAGTATGGCTGCACCTTC. Its protein is CASSEAEGEYGCTF. This chain uses TRBV6-1 with TRBJ1-2, with D uncertain. Germline CDR1 MNHNS, CDR2 SASEGT. The CDR3 extends over 14 amino acids.

This sequence joins TRBV30 and TRBJ1-5; possible D gene TRBD1, 5 bases. V dropped 3 bases and J dropped 1 base, with 7 bases sitting between them. The germline gives CDR1 GTSNPN, CDR2 SVGIG (reference sequence). The CDR3 contains 13 residues. CDR3 DNA: TGTGCCTGGAGACGGGACAGCAATCAGCCCCAGCATTTT. Protein sequence: CAWRRDSNQPQHF.

This clonotype was recorded at least ten times. V gene TRBV25-1 combines with J gene TRBJ1-4, with D unresolved. V gave up 3 bases and J gave up 8 bases, with 10 bases separating them. In germline, CDR1 is MGHDK, CDR2 SYGVNS. The CDR3 has 13 residues. The CDR3 protein is CASSEAGGEKLFF. CDR3 bases: TGTGCCAGCAGTGAGGCGGGAGGAGAAAAACTGTTTTTT.

This chain connects TRBV24-1 to TRBJ2-1, with 10 positions matching TRBD1. Germline assignment: CDR1 KGHDR and CDR2 SFDVKD. The CDR3 runs to 17 residues. V lost 2 bases to trimming and J lost 8 bases; unmatched junction nucleotides: 11. CDR3: CATSDSQTGQGWDEQFF. DNA of the CDR3: TGTGCCACCAGTGATTCACAAACGGGACAGGGGTGGGATGAGCAGTTCTTC.

This chain's CDR3 is CASSFGGFGEKLFF. The DNA for the CDR3 is TGTGCCAGCAGTTTTGGAGGGTTCGGTGAAAAACTGTTTTTT. The chain links TRBV7-6 to TRBJ1-4; no clear D. CDR1 SGHVS and CDR2 FNYEAQ come from the germline V gene. The CDR3 has 14 amino acids. Trimming pared 6 bases from V and 7 bases from J, leaving 15 bases between.

The CDR3 region is CSASPGTSGAETQYF. The CDR3 DNA is TGCAGTGCTAGCCCCGGGACTAGCGGCGCAGAGACCCAGTACTTC. The gene calls are TRBV20-1 and TRBJ2-5; 11 nucleotides align to TRBD2. Trimming took 3 bases from V and 4 from J; bases not matched to a gene: 7. The CDR3 has 15 amino acids. The germline V gene encodes CDR1 DFQATT and CDR2 SNEGSKA (reference sequence).